Listed below are T cell receptor beta chains from one sample, sequenced in a study of blood T cell repertoires in COVID-19. Libraries were prepared by immunoSEQ multiplex PCR; TCRdb keeps only in-frame clonotypes and omits some of them. This table has around 97,000 clones, about 92% appearing once. Sequencing input: peripheral blood. The receptor source for this set is an elderly woman in a cohort sampled during active COVID-19. The CDR3 runs from the conserved cysteine through the conserved F or W. A D gene is named only where the DNA matches it firmly. For some rows the clone size is stated as once, few or many, or as a class when expanded; others skip it.

TRBD2,TRBV3-1/TRBV3-2,.,TRBJ2-5,TGTGCCAGCGGTACTAGCGGGGGGGCAGGAGAGACCCAGTACTTC,CASGTSGGAGETQYF
.,TRBV5-1,.,TRBJ2-2,TGCGCCAGCAGCTTGTCCAGGCCCCAAGCCGGGGAGCTGTTTTTT,CASSLSRPQAGELFF
TRBD2,TRBV5-1,.,TRBJ2-1,TGCGCCAGCAGCTCGGGACTAGCGGGATGGCAGTTCTTC,CASSSGLAGWQFF
.,TRBV18,.,TRBJ2-7,TGTGCCAGCTCAGATGCTATTTCCTACGAGCAGTACTTC,CASSDAISYEQYF
.,TRBV7-3,few,TRBJ2-7,TGTGCCAGCAGCTTAGGTATGAGACAGAACCTGTACTTC,CASSLGMRQNLYF
.,TRBV10-3,.,TRBJ1-2,TGTGCCACCGGAGGGCAAGGGAACGCTAACTATGGCTACACCTTC,CATGGQGNANYGYTF
.,TRBV5-1,.,TRBJ2-3,TGCGCCAGCAGCTTGGCAGGGGCCCACACAGATACGCAGTATTTT,CASSLAGAHTDTQYF
.,TRBV11-2,.,TRBJ1-1,TGTGCCAGCATCCCGAACGGGAACACTGAAGCTTTCTTT,CASIPNGNTEAFF
TRBD1,TRBV12-5,.,TRBJ2-6,TGTGCTAGTGGGGGACAGGGGTCCTTTGGGGCCAACGTCCTGACTTTC,CASGGQGSFGANVLTF
.,TRBV6-5,once,TRBJ1-6,TGTGCCAGCGAGGCAGGGAGGAATTCACCCCTCCACTTT,CASEAGRNSPLHF
.,TRBV10-2,.,TRBJ2-1,TGCGCCAGCAGTGAGGGCCTAGCGAATGAGCAGTTCTTC,CASSEGLANEQFF
.,TRBV12-5,.,TRBJ2-5,TGTGCTAGTGGTTTGGTCTCTGTACAAGAGACCCAGTACTTC,CASGLVSVQETQYF
.,TRBV3-1/TRBV3-2,.,TRBJ2-3,TGTGCCAGCAGCCAAGCGTTGGGGGGGGCAGGTTACGCGCAGTATTTT,CASSQALGGAGYAQYF
TRBD2,TRBV7-7,.,TRBJ2-3,TGTGCTAGCAGCTTAGCGGGGGGGAGCACAGATACGCAGTATTTT,CASSLAGGSTDTQYF
TRBD1,TRBV6-4,once,TRBJ2-3,TGTGCCAGCAGTTCGGGGACAGGGGTAACAGATACGCAGTATTTT,CASSSGTGVTDTQYF
.,TRBV21-1,.,TRBJ1-1,TGTGCCAGCAGCAACGACCGCCGGGACAGGGTTGATTTGTCCACTGAAGCTTTCTTT,CASSNDRRDRVDLSTEAFF
.,TRBV6-1,.,TRBJ2-3,TGTGCCAGCAGTGAAAAGGTGGGCAGGGCTAGCACAGATACGCAGTATTTT,CASSEKVGRASTDTQYF
.,TRBV18,.,TRBJ2-7,TGTGCCAGCTCACCCCGGCACGGCGGATACGAGCAGTACTTC,CASSPRHGGYEQYF
.,TRBV5-8,.,TRBJ1-5,TGTGCCAGCAGCTTACTAAGGGGCATTAATCAGCCCCAGCATTTT,CASSLLRGINQPQHF
.,TRBV5-4,.,TRBJ2-1,TGTGCCAGCAGCACCACAGCGGACTCCTACAATGAGCAGTTCTTC,CASSTTADSYNEQFF
TRBD1,TRBV7-6,.,TRBJ1-3,TGTGCCAGCAGCTTCGGTACAGGGGGCGTGGTGGGCTCTGGAAACACCATATATTTT,CASSFGTGGVVGSGNTIYF
.,TRBV7-9,.,TRBJ1-1,TGTGCCAGCAGCCCCTCGGGGGAAGCTTTCTTT,CASSPSGEAFF
.,TRBV24-1,.,TRBJ2-1,TGTGCCACCATGCAGGTCCCCAATGAGCAGTTCTTC,CATMQVPNEQFF
.,TRBV19,.,TRBJ1-5,TGTGCCAGTACCATCGGGGGACGGCTCAATCAGCCCCAGCATTTT,CASTIGGRLNQPQHF
.,TRBV19,.,TRBJ2-1,TGTGCCAGTCACCCGACTTCCTACAATGAGCAGTTCTTC,CASHPTSYNEQFF
.,TRBV18,.,TRBJ1-3,TGTGCCAGCTCACCACCGGCCGGGTCTGGAAACACCATATATTTT,CASSPPAGSGNTIYF
.,TRBV5-1,.,TRBJ2-7,TGCGCCAGCAGCTTAGCGTGGAGCTCCTACGAGCAGTACTTC,CASSLAWSSYEQYF
TRBD1,TRBV5-1,.,TRBJ1-3,TGCGCCAGCAGCTTGGTTCAGGGGGCTTCTGGAAACACCATATATTTT,CASSLVQGASGNTIYF
.,TRBV2,.,TRBJ2-3,TGTGCCAGCAGTGAAGAGCAAGATACGCAGTATTTT,CASSEEQDTQYF
.,TRBV10-2,.,TRBJ2-2,TGCGCCAGCAGTTGGGCCTTCGGGGAGCTGTTTTTT,CASSWAFGELFF
.,TRBV27,.,TRBJ2-2,TGTGCCACGACGATTAGCGCGACGAACACCGGGGAGCTGTTTTTT,CATTISATNTGELFF
TRBD2,TRBV9,.,TRBJ2-5,TGTGCCAGCAGCGTAGCTCCTCAAGCGGGAGGGAAAGAGACCCAGTACTTC,CASSVAPQAGGKETQYF
TRBD1,TRBV5-1,.,TRBJ2-3,TGCGCCAGCAGCTTGGGGGACAGGGTTGAAGATACGCAGTATTTT,CASSLGDRVEDTQYF
.,TRBV19,.,TRBJ1-2,TGTGCCAGTACGTCGACAGAGATCTATGGCTACACCTTC,CASTSTEIYGYTF
.,TRBV6-1,.,TRBJ1-2,TGTGCCAGCAGTGAATCATCAGTCTATGGCTACACCTTC,CASSESSVYGYTF
TRBD1,TRBV7-3,.,TRBJ2-1,TGTGCCAGCAGCCCCGACAGGGGAGGTTACAATGAGCAGTTCTTC,CASSPDRGGYNEQFF
.,TRBV24-1,.,TRBJ2-1,TGTGCCACCAGTGATTTGCTCGGGAGTGAGCAGTTCTTC,CATSDLLGSEQFF
TRBD2,TRBV6-5,.,TRBJ2-3,TGTGCCAGCAAGAGCGGGACTGACACAGATACGCAGTATTTT,CASKSGTDTDTQYF
.,TRBV7-2,.,TRBJ2-2,TGTGCCAGCAACCCTGGAGCGGAAGTCAGGGAGCTGTTTTTT,CASNPGAEVRELFF
.,TRBV19,.,TRBJ2-5,TGTGCCAGTAGTTTTGGGGAGTCGGCAAAGACCCAGTACTTC,CASSFGESAKTQYF
.,TRBV18,.,TRBJ1-1,TGTGCCAGCTCCCCCCAGAACACTGAAGCTTTCTTT,CASSPQNTEAFF
.,TRBV7-9,few,TRBJ2-7,TGTGCCAGCAGCACCCTAATCGGACTAAACTCCTACGAGCAGTACTTC,CASSTLIGLNSYEQYF
.,TRBV5-1,.,TRBJ2-5,TGCGCCAGCAGCTTGGCGGGGGAACAAGAGACCCAGTACTTC,CASSLAGEQETQYF
.,TRBV18,.,TRBJ2-5,TGTGCCAGCTCACCCGGACTTCGGCAAGAGACCCAGTACTTC,CASSPGLRQETQYF
.,TRBV20-1,.,TRBJ2-5,.,CSASRGTSAAETQYF
.,TRBV29-1,.,TRBJ1-1,TGCAGCGTTTCTACAGGGTCGAACACTGAAGCTTTCTTT,CSVSTGSNTEAFF
TRBD2,TRBV7-2,.,TRBJ2-7,TGTGCCAGCAGTTCCCCTCTTAGCGGGGTTTACGAGCAGTACTTC,CASSSPLSGVYEQYF
.,TRBV12-5,.,TRBJ1-5,TGTGCTAGTGGTTTGAGGGGGGGAGGCAATCAGCCCCAGCATTTT,CASGLRGGGNQPQHF
TRBD1,TRBV5-1,.,TRBJ2-1,TGCGCCAACACGACAGGGGGCTACAATGAGCAGTTCTTC,CANTTGGYNEQFF
TRBD1,TRBV28,.,TRBJ1-1,TGTGCCAGCGTAACAGGGGGAATGAACACTGAAGCTTTCTTT,CASVTGGMNTEAFF
TRBD1,TRBV28,.,TRBJ2-3,TGTGCCAGCAGTTGGACAGGGGGCACAGATACGCAGTATTTT,CASSWTGGTDTQYF
.,TRBV6-5,.,TRBJ1-3,TGTGCCAGCAGGCGGGGTAATGGAAACACCATATATTTT,CASRRGNGNTIYF
.,TRBV9,.,TRBJ1-6,TGTGCCAGCAGCGTAGCTACAGAAGCTGATTCACCCCTCCACTTT,CASSVATEADSPLHF
TRBD2,TRBV5-1,.,TRBJ2-7,TGCGCCAGCAGCTGGACTAGCGGGAGGGCCTACGAGCAGTACTTC,CASSWTSGRAYEQYF
.,TRBV6-5,.,TRBJ1-2,TGTGCCAGCACGCTAGACAGCCTCTATGGCTACACCTTC,CASTLDSLYGYTF